A selection of T cell receptor beta chains follows, all from one sample in a study of CD8 T cells in ankylosing spondylitis. TCRdb re-called the 5' RACE reads through MiXCR, storing one row per CDR3 protein. The data show approximately 42,000 distinct CDR3 sequences, roughly 9.6% seen once. What was sequenced was blood, either unsorted or a sorted T cell fraction (not recorded which). These receptors were collected from a male donor with ankylosing spondylitis or in good health (not recorded which). The CDR3 runs from the conserved cysteine through the conserved F or W. A D gene is named only where the DNA matches it firmly. Clone size is shown for a subset of rows, as once, few, many or a class of expanded clone.

cdr3_nt cdr3_aa j_call v_call clone_size d_call
TGCAGTGCTACCGGGACATCCTACGAGCAGTACTTC CSATGTSYEQYF TRBJ2-7 TRBV20-1 many .
TGCGCCAGCAGCTTGGAAGTCACAGATACGCAGTATTTT CASSLEVTDTQYF TRBJ2-3 TRBV5-1 medium-sized .
TGTGCCAGCAGTCCCGGTGAGACCCAGTACTTC CASSPGETQYF TRBJ2-5 TRBV12-3/TRBV12-4 many .
TGCGCCAGCAGCTTGGCCCCTACAGGGGGAGTTGGCTACACCTTC CASSLAPTGGVGYTF TRBJ1-2 TRBV5-1 . TRBD1
TGTGCCAGCAGCTTAGAGGGTACAATCAATCAGCCCCAGCATTTT CASSLEGTINQPQHF TRBJ1-5 TRBV7-2 few .
TGCGCCAGCAGCTTGGATTCTCCCAGGGCCAAAAACATTCAGTACTTC CASSLDSPRAKNIQYF TRBJ2-4 TRBV5-1 many .
TGTGCCAGCAGTTACGACAGGTGGAACACCGGGGAGCTGTTTTTT CASSYDRWNTGELFF TRBJ2-2 TRBV6-5 . .
TGTGCCAGCAGCCCTACTGTGAGTCCCGGGGAGCTGTTTTTT CASSPTVSPGELFF TRBJ2-2 TRBV5-5 few .
TGTGCCAGCTCACCACGCGGGAACAGTAGAAATATGAACACTGAAGCTTTCTTT CASSPRGNSRNMNTEAFF TRBJ1-1 TRBV18 many .
TGCAGCGCAGGGGAACCCCTACAAGCGATGTTCTTC CSAGEPLQAMFF TRBJ2-1 TRBV29-1 many .
TGTGCCAGCACCATAGACAGTCACAATGAGCAGTTCTTC CASTIDSHNEQFF TRBJ2-1 TRBV12-3/TRBV12-4 once .
TGCAGCGCTGGACAGGGGATCACAGATACGCAGTATTTT CSAGQGITDTQYF TRBJ2-3 TRBV29-1 medium-sized TRBD1
TGTGCCAGCAGTTTAGTAGAGACGAACACTGAAGCTTTCTTT CASSLVETNTEAFF TRBJ1-1 TRBV12-3/TRBV12-4 many .
TGCAGCGTTGAAGACCGAGGGCTTGGACAGGAAAACTATGGCTACACCTTC CSVEDRGLGQENYGYTF TRBJ1-2 TRBV29-1 many TRBD1
TGTGCCAGCAGCTCCCGGACAGCCGAAGAGACCCAGTACTTC CASSSRTAEETQYF TRBJ2-5 TRBV7-9 . .
TGTGCCAGCAGCCCCCGACAGGAAAAGATAGGTTCCCTCCACTTT CASSPRQEKIGSLHF TRBJ1-6 TRBV5-5 . .
TGTGCCAGCAATCTTGGAAGGGACCAGCCCCAGCATTTT CASNLGRDQPQHF TRBJ1-5 TRBV12-3/TRBV12-4 few .
TGTGCCAGCAGGCTACGGGCGGCCTACAATGAGCAGTTCTTC CASRLRAAYNEQFF TRBJ2-1 TRBV6-5 few .
TGTGCCAGCAGCGCGGGACTAGGAGAGACCCAGTACTTC CASSAGLGETQYF TRBJ2-5 TRBV5-6 medium-sized TRBD2
TGCGCCAGCAGTGTGGACGTCGCTAGTGGGGAGACCCAGTACTTC CASSVDVASGETQYF TRBJ2-5 TRBV5-1 . .
TGCAGTGCTAGAGATTCCTCTGGGGCCAACGTCCTGACTTTC CSARDSSGANVLTF TRBJ2-6 TRBV20-1 few .
TGTGCCAGCAGTACCCTCGGGGCGGGGGAGCAGTACTTC CASSTLGAGEQYF TRBJ2-7 TRBV2 . .
TGTGCCAGCAGTACCCGGGACATCAATCAGCCCCAGCATTTT CASSTRDINQPQHF TRBJ1-5 TRBV6-1 many .
TGCAGTGCTAAAGACATTCGAGGCCCCTACAATGAGCAGTTCTTC CSAKDIRGPYNEQFF TRBJ2-1 TRBV20-1 many .
TGTGCCAGCAGTTATACTACCGGGGAGGCTTTCTTT CASSYTTGEAFF TRBJ1-1 TRBV6-5 many .
TGCGCCAGCAGCTTGGAACTCTACAATGAGCAGTTCTTC CASSLELYNEQFF TRBJ2-1 TRBV5-1 many .
TGCGCCAGCAGCCAGGACGGGGCTAATCAGCCCCAGCATTTT CASSQDGANQPQHF TRBJ1-5 TRBV5-1 many .
TGTGCCACCAGCAGAGATAAGGGGAACTATGGCTACACCTTC CATSRDKGNYGYTF TRBJ1-2 TRBV15 few .
TGTTCCATCAGTGATGGACAGGGTCCGGGTGAAAAACTGTTTTTT CSISDGQGPGEKLFF TRBJ1-4 TRBV10-3 . TRBD1
TGTGCCAGCACCCCTCTGGGCCCGGGGGAGACCCAGTACTTC CASTPLGPGETQYF TRBJ2-5 TRBV12-3/TRBV12-4 many .
TGCAGTGCTAGTTCCTCCCGGGACAGGGGGCTAGTTATGCTGGCCAAAAACATTCAGTACTTC CSASSSRDRGLVMLAKNIQYF TRBJ2-4 TRBV20-1 . TRBD1
TGTGCCAGCAGTCGGGGACAGGGGGTCGGTACCGGGGAGCTGTTTTTT CASSRGQGVGTGELFF TRBJ2-2 TRBV12-3/TRBV12-4 few TRBD1
TGTGCCACCATTTGGGGACAGGGCCCTTACAATGAGCAGTTCTTC CATIWGQGPYNEQFF TRBJ2-1 TRBV12-3/TRBV12-4 many TRBD1
TGTGCCATCAGTGTGAGCACCGGGGAGCTGTTTTTT CAISVSTGELFF TRBJ2-2 TRBV10-3 many .